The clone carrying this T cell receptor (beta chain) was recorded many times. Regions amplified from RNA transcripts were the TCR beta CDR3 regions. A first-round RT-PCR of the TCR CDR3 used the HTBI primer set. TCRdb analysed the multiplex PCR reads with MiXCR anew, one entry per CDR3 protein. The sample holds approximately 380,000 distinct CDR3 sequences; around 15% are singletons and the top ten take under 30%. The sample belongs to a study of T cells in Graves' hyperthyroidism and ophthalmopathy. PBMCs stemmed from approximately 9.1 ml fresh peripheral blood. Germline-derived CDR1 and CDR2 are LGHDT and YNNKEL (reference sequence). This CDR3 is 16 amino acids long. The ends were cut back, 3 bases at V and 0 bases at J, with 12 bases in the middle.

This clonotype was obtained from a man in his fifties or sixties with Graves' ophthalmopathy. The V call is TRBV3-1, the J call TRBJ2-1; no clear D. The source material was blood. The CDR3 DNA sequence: TGTGCCAGCAGCCATCGTGGGCTGAGCTCCTACAATGAGCAGTTCTTC. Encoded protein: CASSHRGLSSYNEQFF.